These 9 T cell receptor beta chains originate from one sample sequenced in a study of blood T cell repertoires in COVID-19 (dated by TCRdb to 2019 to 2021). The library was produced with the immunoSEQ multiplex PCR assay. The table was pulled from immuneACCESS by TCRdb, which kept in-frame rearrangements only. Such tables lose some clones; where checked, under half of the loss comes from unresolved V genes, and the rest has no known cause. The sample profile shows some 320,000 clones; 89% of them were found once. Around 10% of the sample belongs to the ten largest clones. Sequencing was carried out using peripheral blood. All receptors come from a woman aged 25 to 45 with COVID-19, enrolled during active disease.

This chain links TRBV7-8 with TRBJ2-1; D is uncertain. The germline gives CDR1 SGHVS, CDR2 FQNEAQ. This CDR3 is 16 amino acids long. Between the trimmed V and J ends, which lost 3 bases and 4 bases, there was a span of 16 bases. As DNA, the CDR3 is TGTGCCAGCAGCTTCGCGGCCGAGTCTAATTACAATGAGCAGTTCTTC. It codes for CASSFAAESNYNEQFF.

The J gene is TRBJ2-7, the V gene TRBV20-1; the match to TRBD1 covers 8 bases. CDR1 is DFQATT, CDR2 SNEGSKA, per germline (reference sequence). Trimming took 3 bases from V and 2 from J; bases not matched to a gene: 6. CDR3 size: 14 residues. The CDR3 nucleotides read TGCAGTGCTAGTATCGGGACAGGACCCTACGAGCAGTACTTC. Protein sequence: CSASIGTGPYEQYF.

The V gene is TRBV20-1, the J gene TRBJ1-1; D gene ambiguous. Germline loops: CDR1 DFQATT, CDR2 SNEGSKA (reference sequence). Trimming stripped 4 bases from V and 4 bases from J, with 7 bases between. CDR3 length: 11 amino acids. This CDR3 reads CSAKFVTEAFF. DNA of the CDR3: TGCAGTGCTAAATTCGTCACTGAAGCTTTCTTT.

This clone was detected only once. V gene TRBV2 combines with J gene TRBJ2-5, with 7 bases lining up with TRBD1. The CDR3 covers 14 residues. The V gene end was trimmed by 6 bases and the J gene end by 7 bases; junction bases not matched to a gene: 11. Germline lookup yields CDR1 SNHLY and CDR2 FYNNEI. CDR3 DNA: TGTGCCAGCAGGCCTGACAGGGCTGCTGGGACCCAGTACTTC. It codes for CASRPDRAAGTQYF.

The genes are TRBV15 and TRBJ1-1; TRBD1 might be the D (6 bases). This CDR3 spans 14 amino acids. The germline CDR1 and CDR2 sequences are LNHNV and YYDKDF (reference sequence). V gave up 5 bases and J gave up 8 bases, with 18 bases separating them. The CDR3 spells CATSYGLWTAEAFF. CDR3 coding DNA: TGTGCCACCAGCTATGGCCTTTGGACAGCAGAAGCTTTCTTT.

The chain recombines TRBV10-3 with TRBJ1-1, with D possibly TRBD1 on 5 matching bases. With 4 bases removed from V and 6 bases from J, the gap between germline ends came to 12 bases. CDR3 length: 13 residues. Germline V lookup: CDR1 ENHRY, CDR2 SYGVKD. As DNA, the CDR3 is TGTGCCATCAGTGCGGGGGACCCCCCTGAAGCTTTCTTT. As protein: CAISAGDPPEAFF.

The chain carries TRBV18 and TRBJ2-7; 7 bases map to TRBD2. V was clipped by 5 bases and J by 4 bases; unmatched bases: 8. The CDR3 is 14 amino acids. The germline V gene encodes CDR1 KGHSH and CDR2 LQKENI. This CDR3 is CASSASGGRYEQYF. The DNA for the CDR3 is TGTGCCAGCTCAGCATCCGGGGGGAGGTACGAGCAGTACTTC.

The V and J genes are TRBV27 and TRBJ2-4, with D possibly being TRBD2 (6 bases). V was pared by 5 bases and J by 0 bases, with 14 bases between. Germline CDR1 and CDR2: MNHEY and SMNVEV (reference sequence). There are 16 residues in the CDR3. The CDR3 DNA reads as TGTGCCAGCAGTGCAGGCTGGGGGGTAGCCAAAAACATTCAGTACTTC. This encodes CASSAGWGVAKNIQYF.

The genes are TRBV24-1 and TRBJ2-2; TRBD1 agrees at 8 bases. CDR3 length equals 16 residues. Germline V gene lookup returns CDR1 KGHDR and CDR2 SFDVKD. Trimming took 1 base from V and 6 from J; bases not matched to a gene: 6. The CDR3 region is CATSDFDRGGAGELFF. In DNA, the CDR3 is TGTGCCACCAGTGATTTTGACAGGGGTGGGGCCGGGGAGCTGTTTTTT.